This T cell receptor beta chain was captured by sequencing in a study of T cell changes during pregnancy in multiple sclerosis. The CDR3 is 15 residues long. Germline V gene sequence: CDR1 GTSNPN, CDR2 SVGIG (reference sequence). V was clipped by 2 bases and J by 2 bases, with 16 bases between them. Sequencing was performed with immunoSEQ multiplex PCR; in TCRdb, only in-frame clones are kept and a portion is missing. The sample records 60,000 to 75,000 clones, under 95% being singletons. This clone has only one observation. This sequence was found in a female donor in good health, enrolled as a control in a pregnancy study. This sample comprised peripheral blood, obtained in the second trimester of pregnancy. The V and J genes are TRBV30 and TRBJ2-7; D is perhaps TRBD2 (5 bases). CDR3 residues: CAWSRSGLRTYEQYF. The CDR3 nucleotides read TGTGCCTGGAGTCGGTCCGGACTGCGTACCTACGAGCAGTACTTC.